This T cell receptor beta chain is from a study of neoadjuvant anti-PD-1 for oral cavity cancer. The overall study: Most patients had three to four biweekly doses of 3 mg/kg nivolumab before resection.

With regard to this clone: Its specificity is not known.

Overall study findings and caveats: Higher pretreatment Treg/Th17 ratios tracked higher pretreatment blood clonality.

The sample's time point: after neoadjuvant nivolumab, at surgical resection. Patients had HPV-negative, locally advanced oral cavity squamous cell carcinoma. Clones were read by immunoSEQ multiplex PCR, and TCRdb kept only the in-frame ones, dropping some. The table records nearly 15,000 clones, 35% to 50% of them present only once. V was pared by 8 bases and J by 2 bases, with 12 bases between. The CDR3 length is 13 residues. Germline assignment: CDR1 MGHDK and CDR2 SYGVNS. This rearrangement joins TRBV25-1 to TRBJ1-1; a weak D match, TRBD1 (5 bases). Here the sequenced sample was tumor tissue, taken after nivolumab (anti-PD-1) treatment. The receptor's source is a person between 35 and 79 years old with oral cavity squamous cell carcinoma. This chain's CDR3 is CASARGVNTEAFF. The DNA for the CDR3 is TGTGCCAGCGCCCGGGGGGTTAACACTGAAGCTTTCTTT.